This entry lists 24 T cell receptor beta chains sequenced from one sample in a study of cytomegalovirus exposure and HLA in healthy donors. With 60 Vbeta and 13 Jbeta primers, the PCR was carried out. The repertoire was sequenced with immunoSEQ multiplex PCR; TCRdb's copy has only in-frame clones and lacks some. The data hold about 100,000 clones, with 65% to 85% observed a single time. The source material was PBMCs. The receptors here all came from a man aged 35 to 55 in good health and CMV-seropositive.

This rearrangement joins TRBV18 to TRBJ1-4, with D unresolved. The CDR3 covers 14 residues. Germline CDR1 and CDR2: KGHSH and LQKENI. The germline V and J ends were trimmed by 3 bases and 3 bases, with 8 bases remaining between them. CDR3: CASSPGAANEKLFF. Written as DNA, the CDR3 is TGTGCCAGCTCACCGGGTGCGGCTAATGAAAAACTGTTTTTT.

V usage is TRBV19 and J usage is TRBJ1-1; 7 bases agree with TRBD1. In germline, CDR1 is LNHDA, CDR2 SQIVND (reference sequence). This CDR3 region has 14 residues. V gave up 5 bases and J gave up 6 bases; unmatched junction bases: 9. The CDR3 sequence: CASSLTGAWAEAFF. The CDR3 bases are TGTGCCAGTAGTCTTACAGGGGCGTGGGCTGAAGCTTTCTTT.

The chain uses TRBV29-1 and TRBJ1-2; TRBD1 is a possible D gene (6 bases). CDR1 and CDR2 from the germline V gene are SQVTM and ANQGSEA. The V and J ends lost 6 bases and 4 bases respectively, with 15 bases between them. The CDR3 runs 13 residues. The chain's CDR3 is CSVGAGDGYGYTF. The CDR3 nucleotides read TGCAGCGTCGGCGCAGGGGATGGCTATGGCTACACCTTC.

In its sample, this clone was seen a few times. V gene TRBV27 combines with J gene TRBJ1-2; 9 bases match TRBD1. With V trimmed by 5 bases and J by 6 bases, 10 bases remained unmatched. This CDR3 region has 15 residues. In germline, CDR1 is MNHEY, CDR2 SMNVEV (reference sequence). DNA of the CDR3: TGTGCCAGCAGTAACTCGAATACAGGGGGCAATGGCTACACCTTC. It encodes CASSNSNTGGNGYTF.

This clone was detected only once. The J gene is TRBJ2-1, the V gene TRBV27, with D possibly being TRBD1 (6 bases). The CDR3 has 13 residues. The germline V gene has CDR1 MNHEY and CDR2 SMNVEV (reference sequence). The V and J ends lost 3 bases and 9 bases respectively, with 12 bases between them. This CDR3 is CASSFPDRGEQFF. CDR3 sequence (DNA): TGTGCCAGCAGTTTTCCGGACAGAGGTGAGCAGTTCTTC.

This chain connects TRBV29-1 to TRBJ1-2; D unclear. Germline loops: CDR1 SQVTM, CDR2 ANQGSEA. Trimming left V 6 bases short and J 7 bases short, with 12 bases between. The CDR3 is 11 amino acids. CDR3 sequence: CSVLYGGGYTF. CDR3 in DNA: TGCAGCGTCCTATACGGCGGTGGCTACACCTTC.

The genes are TRBV11-2 and TRBJ2-2; 7 nucleotides agree with TRBD1. Germline trimming cut 1 base from V and 8 bases from J; bases unmatched to any gene: 10. The CDR3 covers 16 residues. Germline CDR1 SGHAT, CDR2 FQNNGV. Here the CDR3 reads CASSLALGQSRGELFF. CDR3 DNA sequence: TGTGCCAGCAGCTTAGCCCTGGGACAGTCCAGGGGGGAGCTGTTTTTT.

The chain employs TRBV5-4 and TRBJ2-1; tentative D call: TRBD2 (5 bases). Germline V CDR1 and CDR2: SGHNT, YYREEE (reference sequence). The CDR3 runs to 15 residues. Trimming took 7 bases from V and 0 from J, leaving 14 bases between them. CDR3 in amino acids: CASSLAGRSYNEQFF. The CDR3 bases are TGTGCCAGCTCTCTAGCTGGCCGCTCCTACAATGAGCAGTTCTTC.

This chain connects TRBV2 to TRBJ2-3, with D possibly matching TRBD1 (5 bases). The CDR3 runs to 11 residues. CDR1 is SNHLY and CDR2 is FYNNEI in the germline V gene. V lost 8 bases, J lost 6 bases, and 9 bases lay in between. The chain's CDR3 is CASGKGDTQYF. The DNA for the CDR3 is TGTGCCAGCGGCAAGGGGGATACGCAGTATTTT.

The genes are TRBV19 and TRBJ1-1, with 7 positions matching TRBD1. The V and J ends lost 6 bases and 8 bases, in that order; junction bases with no gene match: 3. The germline V gene encodes CDR1 LNHDA and CDR2 SQIVND (reference sequence). The CDR3 is 11 residues long. CDR3 DNA sequence: TGTGCCAGTAGGACAGGGCCCGAAGCTTTCTTT. Its translation: CASRTGPEAFF.

The V gene is TRBV2, the J gene TRBJ2-7; D may be TRBD2 (5 bases). CDR3 size: 14 residues. V shed 8 bases and J shed 5 bases, with 19 bases lying between them. Per germline, CDR1 SNHLY and CDR2 FYNNEI. CDR3 amino acids: CASLPRVGSHEQYF. Written as DNA, the CDR3 is TGTGCCAGCTTACCGAGGGTGGGGTCTCACGAGCAGTACTTC. Filled out from reference TRBV2 and TRBJ2-7, the complete variable domain reads EPEVTQTPSHQVTQMGQEVILRCVPISNHLYFYWYRQILGQKVEFLVSFYNNEISEKSEIFDDQFSVERPDGSNFTLKIRSTKLEDSAMYFCASLPRVGSHEQYFGPGTRLTVT.

J is TRBJ1-2 and V is TRBV5-5; 9 bases match TRBD1. The CDR3 covers 16 residues. From germline, CDR1 is SGHKS and CDR2 YYEKEE (reference sequence). V shed 7 bases and J 4 bases; nucleotides not matched to a gene: 14. CDR3 nucleotide sequence: TGTGCCAGCGCCCTTCTCGGGACAGGGAGAACCTATGGCTACACCTTC. Amino acids: CASALLGTGRTYGYTF.

This chain joins TRBV5-1 and TRBJ2-7, with D tentatively TRBD1 (6 bases). V was cut by 0 bases and J by 2 bases, with 9 bases left in between. Looked up from germline, CDR1 is SGHRS and CDR2 is YFSETQ. This CDR3 spans 14 amino acids. The CDR3 DNA sequence: TGCGCCAGCAGCTTGGGACAGGTCACCTACGAGCAGTACTTC. It codes for CASSLGQVTYEQYF.

The rearrangement links TRBV19 to TRBJ1-2; weak D call: TRBD1 (6 bases). Deletions cut 1 base from V and 4 bases from J, with 7 bases between. Germline lookup yields CDR1 LNHDA and CDR2 SQIVND (reference sequence). The CDR3 contains 13 residues. The CDR3 reads CASSIARGYGYTF. Here the CDR3 DNA reads TGTGCCAGTAGTATAGCCAGGGGCTATGGCTACACCTTC.

The chain uses TRBV5-1 and TRBJ1-3; possibly TRBD1 for D (5 bases). Trimming pared 2 bases from V and 2 bases from J, leaving 8 bases between. The CDR3 runs to 14 residues. Germline V gene sequence: CDR1 SGHRS, CDR2 YFSETQ. DNA for the CDR3: TGCGCCAGCAGCTTAGGGGCTGCTGGAAACACCATATATTTT. Its translation is CASSLGAAGNTIYF.

This chain joins TRBV5-6 and TRBJ2-5, with a possible D match to TRBD2 (6 bases). Germline CDR1 reads SGHDT; CDR2 reads YYEEEE. The CDR3 extends over 13 amino acids. Trimming took 6 bases from V and 5 from J, leaving 14 bases between them. CDR3 DNA: TGTGCCAGCACCGGGTGGGGGAGGGAGACCCAGTACTTC. As protein: CASTGWGRETQYF.

The chain recombines TRBV4-1 with TRBJ1-2; 10 bases align to TRBD1. Germline V gene sequence: CDR1 MGHRA, CDR2 YSYEKL. Trimming at V came to 0 bases and at J to 0 bases, leaving 10 bases not matched to a gene. The CDR3 loop spans 19 amino acids. CDR3 DNA: TGCGCCAGCAGCCAAGATCAAACGGGACAGGGGCCGTCTAACTATGGCTACACCTTC. Its protein product is CASSQDQTGQGPSNYGYTF.

This sequence joins TRBV2 and TRBJ2-5; D might be TRBD2 (6 bases). Germline V gives CDR1 SNHLY, CDR2 FYNNEI. The CDR3 has 11 residues. Trimming shortened V by 5 bases and J by 10 bases, and 11 bases separated the two germline ends. CDR3 sequence (DNA): TGTGCCAGCAGTCCCCTCGGGGGCCAGTACTTC. Translated, it gives CASSPLGGQYF.

CDR3 sequence reads: CASSITGTGAPYGYTF. The CDR3, as DNA: TGTGCCAGTAGTATAACCGGGACAGGAGCCCCCTATGGCTACACCTTC. The chain employs TRBV19 and TRBJ1-2; 8 bases align to TRBD1. Germline loops: CDR1 LNHDA, CDR2 SQIVND (reference sequence). V lost 2 bases to trimming and J lost 4 bases; unmatched junction nucleotides: 9. The CDR3 is 16 residues long.

This chain connects TRBV27 to TRBJ2-3; TRBD2 agrees at 8 bases. The CDR3 sequence is 18 residues long. In germline, CDR1 is MNHEY, CDR2 SMNVEV (reference sequence). V lost 9 bases to trimming and J lost 4 bases; unmatched junction nucleotides: 21. The CDR3 loop reads CARKTVGEDPGGADTQYF. DNA for the CDR3: TGTGCCAGAAAGACCGTCGGAGAGGATCCGGGAGGGGCAGATACGCAGTATTTT.

V is TRBV18 and J is TRBJ1-1, with D perhaps matching TRBD1 (5 bases). The CDR3 has 15 amino acids. Germline CDR1 is KGHSH and CDR2 is LQKENI. Trimming pared 8 bases from V and 1 base from J, leaving 17 bases between. The CDR3 reads CASRRMGGENTEAFF. The CDR3 region has the DNA TGTGCCAGCCGGCGAATGGGGGGGGAGAACACTGAAGCTTTCTTT. Looking up the rest from reference TRBV18 and TRBJ1-1 gives the full variable domain: NAGVMQNPRHLVRRRGQEARLRCSPMKGHSHVYWYRQLPEEGLKFMVYLQKENIIDESGMPKERFSAEFPKEGPSILRIQQVVRGDSAAYFCASRRMGGENTEAFFGQGTRLTVV.

The chain couples TRBV2 to TRBJ1-1; TRBD1 matches 9 bases. CDR1 SNHLY and CDR2 FYNNEI come from the germline V gene. V was pared by 8 bases and J by 6 bases, with 16 bases of the junction left unmatched. The length of the CDR3 is 16 residues. In nucleotides, the CDR3 is TGTGCCAGCCTACTCGGGACAGGGTTCTACGGCGCTGAAGCTTTCTTT. It encodes CASLLGTGFYGAEAFF.

The CDR3 DNA sequence: TGTGCCAGCAGCCCTACCCTACAGGGGAATGAGCAGTTCTTC. It specifies CASSPTLQGNEQFF. J is TRBJ2-1 and V is TRBV7-3; 7 nucleotides line up with TRBD1. The germline gives CDR1 SGHTA, CDR2 FQGTGA. V shed 5 bases, J shed 7 bases, and the junction held 8 bases outside the gene matches. The CDR3 is 14 amino acids. The full variable domain, with the rest looked up from reference TRBV7-3 and TRBJ2-1, is GAGVSQTPSNKVTEKGKYVELRCDPISGHTALYWYRQSLGQGPEFLIYFQGTGAADDSGLPNDRFFAVRPEGSVSTLKIQRTERGDSAVYLCASSPTLQGNEQFFGPGTRLTVL.

This sequence joins TRBV5-4 and TRBJ2-2; TRBD1 aligns across 9 bases. V trimming: 4 bases; J trimming: 3 bases; junction bases outside the gene matches: 10. CDR3 length: 17 amino acids. The germline gives CDR1 SGHNT, CDR2 YYREEE (reference sequence). The chain's CDR3 is CASSRAMGQGDTGELFF. CDR3 DNA: TGTGCCAGCAGCCGAGCCATGGGACAGGGAGACACCGGGGAGCTGTTTTTT. Full variable domain (outside the CDR3, taken from reference TRBV5-4 and TRBJ2-2): ETGVTQSPTHLIKTRGQQVTLRCSSQSGHNTVSWYQQALGQGPQFIFQYYREEENGRGNFPPRFSGLQFPNYSSELNVNALELDDSALYLCASSRAMGQGDTGELFFGEGSRLTVL.